This TCR beta chain stems from a study of blood T cell repertoires in COVID-19. The overall study: Acute and convalescent COVID-19 samples came from the United States, Italy and Spain. T cells, B-cell-depleted T cells, or PBMCs supplied cDNA or gDNA.

Only a few counts were recorded for this clone. The CDR3 runs 13 residues. V lost 6 bases, J lost 3 bases, and 3 bases stayed unmatched. Germline CDR1 and CDR2: MNHEY and SVGEGT. In the original processing: Estimation of nucleated cell counts was performed using reference gene primer amplification. TCRdb's table, derived via immunoSEQ multiplex PCR, lists solely in-frame clones and lacks some. The D gene and trimming were derived from the DNA, and the V and J assignments and clone size from that table. The profile shows approximately 210,000 clones, 82% of them singletons. J is TRBJ2-7 and V is TRBV6-2 or TRBV6-3; the match to TRBD2 covers 9 bases. This receptor was obtained from an elderly woman with acute or convalescent COVID-19. The sequencing sample was made of peripheral blood. The CDR3 loop is CASSGGGVYEQYF. CDR3 DNA sequence: TGTGCCAGCAGCGGCGGGGGGGTCTACGAGCAGTACTTC.